The present entry profiles one T cell receptor beta chain with its context. It has no known antigen specificity. No much larger clone exists at a distance of one base, and base qualities are not known. Instrument on record: Illumina HiSeq 1500. TCRdb ran its own pipeline on the public reads, namely fastp trimming at Q25 and MiXCR clone calling, and kept in-frame beta chains. CDR3 protein duplicates are merged, each entry listing the most common genes and DNA. For this sample the table gives approximately 910,000 distinct CDR3 sequences, of which more than 25% were detected only once. The ten top clones hold more than 13% of the sample. This specimen belongs to a study of T cell repertoires in cytomegalovirus infection (dated by TCRdb to the late 2010s). In the study overall: Alongside well-studied HLA-B-restricted epitopes, the peptide stimulations were aimed at recently identified HLA-C-restricted CMV epitopes, whose presentation resists viral immunomodulation. Because public TCR beta signatures pointed to carriage of CMV infection together with the matching HLA type, the HLA type of each donor mattered for the analysis. Paper-wide results and their limitations: In both this cohort and an independent roughly 330-donor cohort, the cumulative frequency of public TCR beta family members distinguished carriers of CMV infection plus the relevant HLA type. The ex vivo response was dominated by HLA-C-restricted CMV-specific TCR beta clonotypes, which also provided the single most frequent clonotype in two of eight donors.

Interpreted using the paper, the treatment or condition label stands for: in vitro stimulation with specific CMV peptide epitopes to enrich CMV-specific T cells. Relative to germline, V is 4 bases shorter and J is 8 bases shorter, with 9 bases between their ends. CDR1 and CDR2 (SEHNR, FQNEAQ) derive from the germline V gene (reference sequence). The CDR3, cysteine through phenylalanine, is 12 amino acids long. Only CDR3 DNA is held: 36 bases, read in frame from base 1. This TCR derives from a human donor in good health (CMV status not recorded). Some clones in this sample may be carry-over from other donors' samples. The sequenced sample was cultured CD8+ T cells from PBMCs, obtained from culture after CMV antigen stimulation. Here the chain combines TRBV7-9 and TRBJ2-1; the D gene is perhaps TRBD2, from 5 matching bases. At the DNA level, the sequence is TGTGCCAGCAGCTGGGGAGTAGATGAGCAGTTCTTC. Its product reads: CASSWGVDEQFF.